This TCR beta chain was sequenced in a study of CD8 T cells in ankylosing spondylitis. Using its own MiXCR run on the 5' RACE reads, TCRdb lists one record per CDR3 protein. This table has approximately 25,000 distinct CDR3 sequences, around 16% appearing once. Sequenced sample: blood. The clonotype originates from a male donor with ankylosing spondylitis or in good health (not recorded which).

The chain's CDR3 is CASNGGAGTDTQYF. For the CDR3, the DNA is TGTGCCAGCAACGGGGGGGCCGGCACAGATACGCAGTATTTT. The chain links TRBV28 to TRBJ2-3, with TRBD2 identical over 8 bases. Germline V gene lookup returns CDR1 MDHEN and CDR2 SYDVKM. The CDR3 loop spans 14 amino acids. V lost 7 bases and J lost 1; bases outside the gene matches: 4.